This note documents a single TCR beta chain sequence. As yet, its antigen is unknown. This sample is drawn from a study of OX40 agonist ivuxolimab in advanced cancers. Overall study context: Cancers in dose escalation were hepatocellular, melanoma, renal cell and head and neck. Study-wide results and limits: Within 6 weeks, CD4+ and CD8+ blood T cells expanded clonally at 0.1 to 3.0 mg/kg.

This CDR3 is built from 17 residues. The trim removed 6 bases at V and 9 bases at J, leaving 16 bases unmatched. In germline, CDR1 is LNHDA, CDR2 SQIVND (reference sequence). Blood samples were obtained at baseline, cycle 4 day 1, and cycle 7 day 1. The method was immunoSEQ multiplex PCR; TCRdb's version includes in-frame clones alone and lacks a portion of them. The sample yields around 56,000 clones, about 89% seen once. The sample here was CD4+ or CD8+ T cells sorted from blood, taken in a trial of the OX40 agonist ivuxolimab. This receptor was identified in an adult with an advanced solid tumor such as melanoma, head and neck, liver or kidney cancer. V gene TRBV19 combines with J gene TRBJ2-7, with 14 bases matching TRBD2. For the CDR3, the DNA is TGTGCCAGTAGCCCGTTTCCCGGGACTAGCGGGAGCCCGGTGCAGTACTTC. Translated, it gives CASSPFPGTSGSPVQYF.